These T cell receptor beta chains were read from a single sample in a study of identical twins. From the 5' RACE reads, TCRdb called clonotypes with MiXCR, one entry per CDR3 protein. The sample has some 630,000 distinct CDR3 sequences; under 8.5% are singletons. These records were also assigned to another study, of yellow fever vaccine responses in identical twins.

The sample comprised PBMCs. The receptors were gathered from a woman in her late teens or twenties in good health. Both conserved end residues are trimmed from each CDR3.

j_gene: TRBJ2-1
v_gene: TRBV7-7
CDR3aa: ASSLGVSSHNEQF

j_gene: TRBJ2-3
v_gene: TRBV5-1
CDR3aa: ASSAIAETTDTQY

j_gene: TRBJ2-2
v_gene: TRBV29-1
CDR3aa: SVEAHGSSVTGELF

j_gene: TRBJ2-1
v_gene: TRBV6-2/TRBV6-3
CDR3aa: ASRPSSYNEQF

j_gene: TRBJ2-7
v_gene: TRBV27
CDR3aa: ASSLSRVPGEQY

j_gene: TRBJ1-2
v_gene: TRBV28
CDR3aa: ASQGFVGGHT

j_gene: TRBJ2-5
v_gene: TRBV18
CDR3aa: ASSPEGVETQY

j_gene: TRBJ1-3
v_gene: TRBV12-3/TRBV12-4
CDR3aa: ASKRDAGNTIY

j_gene: TRBJ1-5
v_gene: TRBV4-1
CDR3aa: ASSPDTSLNQPQH

j_gene: TRBJ2-2
v_gene: TRBV29-1
CDR3aa: SVVGELNTGELF

j_gene: TRBJ2-2
v_gene: TRBV14
CDR3aa: ASSPAKLGGLNTGELF

j_gene: TRBJ2-3
v_gene: TRBV3-1
CDR3aa: ASSHTLTGTADTQY

j_gene: TRBJ2-3
v_gene: TRBV12-5
CDR3aa: ASGSPTSGSTDTQY

j_gene: TRBJ2-3
v_gene: TRBV15
CDR3aa: ATSRGTSTSTDTQY

j_gene: TRBJ2-5
v_gene: TRBV13
CDR3aa: ASSLGGQGKETQY

j_gene: TRBJ1-1
v_gene: TRBV5-6
CDR3aa: ASSFWGWNTEAF

j_gene: TRBJ2-1
v_gene: TRBV12-3/TRBV12-4
CDR3aa: ASSLRLAGGYEQF

j_gene: TRBJ1-2
v_gene: TRBV2
CDR3aa: ASNQQGRGYT

j_gene: TRBJ1-3
v_gene: TRBV12-3/TRBV12-4
CDR3aa: ASTPASAISGNTIY

j_gene: TRBJ1-2
v_gene: TRBV11-2
CDR3aa: ASRSWSGYT

j_gene: TRBJ2-5
v_gene: TRBV20-1
CDR3aa: SAIRQETQY

j_gene: TRBJ2-1
v_gene: TRBV5-1
CDR3aa: ASSLAYGPYNEQF

j_gene: TRBJ1-1
v_gene: TRBV21-1
CDR3aa: ASSKRGQNTEAF